One T cell receptor (beta chain) is described in this entry. These data originate in a study of T cell changes during pregnancy in multiple sclerosis. After removal of 3 bases from V and 5 bases from J, the junction contained 17 bases not matched to a gene. Germline V gene data show CDR1 as ENHRY and CDR2 as SYGVKD. The CDR3 runs to 18 residues. The assay was immunoSEQ multiplex PCR, and TCRdb's table has in-frame clones only and misses some. Seen here are approximately 100,000 clones, 85% to 95% observed once, and the top ten hold about 4.5%. The source of this sequence is a female donor with multiple sclerosis, enrolled in a pregnancy study. V usage is TRBV10-3 and J usage is TRBJ2-3; 7 bases agree with TRBD1. The sample was peripheral blood, taken in the first trimester of pregnancy. The CDR3 nucleotides are TGTGCCATCAGTGACTCACAGGGGCCCCGGGTCCGTGGAGATACGCAGTATTTT. As protein: CAISDSQGPRVRGDTQYF.